This passage covers 9 T cell receptor beta chains from one sample sequenced in a study of T cell responses to AZD1222 COVID-19 vaccine. This table comes from immunoSEQ multiplex PCR, and its TCRdb copy is limited to in-frame clones, with some not included. The sample yields 100,000 to 150,000 clones, around 90% seen once. The material sequenced was peripheral blood, taken on day 0 of AZD1222 vaccination. These receptors were taken from an adult in good health.

The chain uses TRBV29-1 and TRBJ2-5, with 11 nucleotides matching TRBD2. Germline V gene lookup returns CDR1 SQVTM and CDR2 ANQGSEA. The CDR3 consists of 14 residues. Unmatched junction bases numbered 9, after V lost 8 bases and J lost 4 bases. The CDR3 DNA reads as TGCAGCATCACTAGCGGGGGTTCAGGAGAGACCCAGTACTTC. This encodes CSITSGGSGETQYF.

This clone was picked up one time. The chain joins TRBV11-2 to TRBJ2-7; weak D call: TRBD1 (6 bases). The germline CDR1 and CDR2 sequences are SGHAT and FQNNGV. Trimming took 4 bases from V and 1 from J, leaving 14 bases between them. The CDR3 covers 15 residues. The CDR3 reads CASSSLRDKSYEQYF. DNA of the CDR3: TGTGCCAGCAGCTCTCTCCGGGACAAGTCCTACGAGCAGTACTTC.

This CDR3 reads CASSLAAPSSYGYTF. In DNA, the CDR3 is TGCGCCAGCAGCTTGGCGGCCCCCTCCTCCTATGGCTACACCTTC. The gene calls are TRBV5-1 and TRBJ1-2; D is unclear. This CDR3 spans 15 amino acids. Looked up from germline, CDR1 is SGHRS and CDR2 is YFSETQ. Trimming removed 0 bases at V and 4 bases at J, with 13 bases between.

The V call is TRBV29-1, the J call TRBJ2-1; D remains unclear. CDR1 is SQVTM and CDR2 is ANQGSEA in the germline V gene. V lost 2 bases to trimming and J lost 4 bases, with 6 bases between them. This CDR3 has 12 amino acids. The CDR3, as DNA: TGCAGCGTTGAACACAATTACAATGAGCAGTTCTTC. Protein product: CSVEHNYNEQFF.

This clone has just one count. The chain is built from TRBV30 and TRBJ2-7, with D perhaps matching TRBD1 (5 bases). Germline V CDR1 and CDR2: GTSNPN, SVGIG (reference sequence). The CDR3 length is 11 residues. V lost 8 bases and J lost 3, with 11 bases in between. The CDR3 DNA sequence: TGTGCCGGGGCTAGAGACTACGAGCAGTACTTC. Residues: CAGARDYEQYF.

The J gene is TRBJ1-5, the V gene TRBV4-3; the D gene is possibly TRBD1 (5 bases). Germline CDR1 LGHNA, CDR2 YSLEER. Trimming left V 0 bases short and J 6 bases short, with 12 bases between. CDR3 length equals 15 residues. The CDR3 sequence: CASSQDTGLGQPQHF. The CDR3 DNA follows: TGCGCCAGCAGCCAAGATACAGGATTAGGTCAGCCCCAGCATTTT.

The J gene is TRBJ1-2, the V gene TRBV5-6, with D possibly being TRBD1 (6 bases). With 6 bases removed from V and 8 bases from J, the gap between germline ends came to 20 bases. In germline, CDR1 is SGHDT, CDR2 YYEEEE. There are 14 residues in the CDR3. The CDR3 spells CASTGPGHLGGYTF. For the CDR3, the DNA is TGTGCCAGCACCGGACCGGGACACCTCGGAGGCTACACCTTC.

The rearrangement joins TRBV11-2 to TRBJ1-2, with D hard to call. V dropped 1 base and J dropped 1 base, with 7 bases sitting between them. Per germline, CDR1 SGHAT and CDR2 FQNNGV. This CDR3 region has 14 residues. CDR3 amino acids: CASSLAPGNYGYTF. CDR3 DNA: TGTGCCAGCAGCTTAGCGCCGGGTAACTATGGCTACACCTTC.

The genes are TRBV9 and TRBJ2-5; 10 bases agree with TRBD2. Germline CDR1 SGDLS, CDR2 YYNGEE. The CDR3 sequence is 15 residues long. After removal of 2 bases from V and 5 bases from J, the junction contained 6 bases not matched to a gene. Here the CDR3 DNA reads TGTGCCAGCAGCGTGACTCAACTAGCGGGGGAGACCCAGTACTTC. Translation: CASSVTQLAGETQYF.